A single sample gave rise to the 8 T cell receptor beta chains below, sequenced in a study of blood T cell repertoires in COVID-19 (dated by TCRdb to between 2020 and 2021). The library was built by means of the immunoSEQ multiplex PCR assay. TCRdb's version of the immuneACCESS table is confined to in-frame rearrangements and falls short of the full clone set. An unresolved V gene accounts for under half of the shortfall where checked; the remainder is of unknown origin. The sample contains around 130,000 clones, around 83% of them found a single time. The leading ten clones occupy about 16% of the sample. Sequenced material: peripheral blood. Receptors were obtained from a woman in her forties or fifties with acute or convalescent COVID-19.

The V and J genes are TRBV6-5 and TRBJ1-1; D call uncertain. Germline CDR1 and CDR2: MNHEY and SVGAGI. This CDR3 spans 12 amino acids. The V gene lost 5 bases and the J gene lost 2 bases, with 6 bases spanning the gap. Here the CDR3 reads CASSPVNTEAFF. In DNA form, the CDR3 reads TGTGCCAGCAGTCCAGTTAACACTGAAGCTTTCTTT.

V and J are TRBV5-1 and TRBJ1-1; 10 bases map to TRBD1. The germline V gene encodes CDR1 SGHRS and CDR2 YFSETQ. The J segment lost 7 bases and the V segment lost 2 bases, leaving 5 bases of the junction unmatched. The CDR3 has 14 residues. The CDR3 reads CASSLGQGDVEAFF. In DNA form, the CDR3 reads TGCGCCAGCAGCTTAGGACAGGGGGACGTTGAAGCTTTCTTT.

This clone was seen a single time. V usage is TRBV19 and J usage is TRBJ1-1; 7 bases agree with TRBD1. Trimming cost V 6 bases and J 8 bases; bases outside gene matches: 9. CDR3 length: 13 residues. Germline values: CDR1 LNHDA, CDR2 SQIVND (reference sequence). This chain's CDR3 is CASREGAIREAFF. In DNA, the CDR3 is TGTGCCAGTAGGGAGGGGGCGATTAGGGAAGCTTTCTTT.

J is TRBJ2-3 and V is TRBV5-1, with TRBD2 matching over 7 bases. This CDR3 spans 15 amino acids. CDR1 is SGHRS, CDR2 YFSETQ, per germline. V was clipped by 5 bases and J by 2 bases; unmatched bases: 8. In DNA form, the CDR3 reads TGCGCCAGCAGTGTTAAGACTAGCATCACAGATACGCAGTATTTT. This sequence encodes CASSVKTSITDTQYF.

This clone came up a few times. Different DNA sequences within this sample yield the same CDR3. V usage is TRBV19 and J usage is TRBJ2-6; D not certain. V dropped 3 bases and J dropped 0 bases, with 6 bases sitting between them. Looked up from germline, CDR1 is LNHDA and CDR2 is SQIVND (reference sequence). The CDR3 extends over 15 amino acids. The CDR3 sequence is CASSMSGSGANVLTF. In DNA form, the CDR3 reads TGTGCCAGTAGTATGTCCGGCTCTGGGGCCAACGTCCTGACTTTC.

This rearrangement joins TRBV14 to TRBJ2-2, with 7 bases matching TRBD1. CDR1 SGHDN and CDR2 FVKESK come from the germline V gene. V shed 3 bases and J 4 bases; nucleotides not matched to a gene: 5. The CDR3 consists of 15 residues. DNA of the CDR3: TGTGCCAGCAGCCAGACAGGGTCGGGCACCGGGGAGCTGTTTTTT. Amino acid sequence: CASSQTGSGTGELFF.

The chain recombines TRBV6-4 with TRBJ1-1; D ambiguous. From germline, CDR1 is MRHNA and CDR2 SNTAGT. The CDR3 runs to 13 residues. V was clipped by 6 bases and J by 4 bases, with 12 bases between them. CDR3: CASRGASGTEAFF. The CDR3 DNA follows: TGTGCCAGCAGAGGTGCGTCGGGCACTGAAGCTTTCTTT.

This clone has just a few counts. V gene TRBV5-4 combines with J gene TRBJ1-6; 7 bases match TRBD1. Germline loops: CDR1 SGHNT, CDR2 YYREEE (reference sequence). Trimming at V came to 5 bases and at J to 2 bases, leaving 7 bases not matched to a gene. This CDR3 is built from 16 residues. The CDR3 DNA reads as TGTGCCAGCAGTTCCGGACAGGAGACCTATAATTCACCCCTCCACTTT. Amino acid sequence: CASSSGQETYNSPLHF.